What follows are 24 T cell receptor beta chains derived from one specimen sequenced in a study of control samples from healthy donors and cancer patients. Generated by immunoSEQ multiplex PCR, the TCRdb table keeps only in-frame clones and is missing some. The sample includes about 160,000 clones, 80% to 95% of them seen just once. Material for sequencing was blood. The receptor set was obtained from a woman aged 25 to 39 in good health.

This clone has only one observation. CDR3 DNA sequence: TGTGCCAGCAGCTTAGCGTCCACCGCCGCAACTAATGAAAAACTGTTTTTT. As protein: CASSLASTAATNEKLFF. The chain combines TRBV7-9 with TRBJ1-4; D is ambiguous. Germline CDR1 is SEHNR and CDR2 is FQNEAQ (reference sequence). V gave up 0 bases and J gave up 0 bases, with 11 bases separating them. The CDR3 is 17 residues long.

This clone has a handful of counts. CDR3 bases: TGTGCCAGCAGCGGGGGTGGTGGCTCCTACAATGAGCAGTTCTTC. Protein: CASSGGGGSYNEQFF. The chain joins TRBV7-6 to TRBJ2-1; D may match TRBD1 or TRBD2 (5 bases each). The length of the CDR3 is 15 residues. The V end lost 5 bases, the J end lost 0 bases, and 11 bases lay between the germline ends. Germline-derived CDR1 and CDR2 are SGHVS and FNYEAQ.

This clone was seen a single time. The rearrangement links TRBV7-2 to TRBJ2-7, with TRBD2 as a possible D gene (6 bases). The length of the CDR3 is 16 residues. V was shortened by 2 bases and J by 4 bases, with 18 bases between the two germline ends. From germline, CDR1 is SGHTA and CDR2 FQGNSA. CDR3 sequence: CASSLREREAGYEQYF. The CDR3 region has the DNA TGTGCCAGCAGCTTACGGGAGAGGGAGGCAGGGTACGAGCAGTACTTC. The whole variable domain, filled in from reference TRBV7-2 and TRBJ2-7, reads GAGVSQSPSNKVTEKGKDVELRCDPISGHTALYWYRQSLGQGLEFLIYFQGNSAPDKSGLPSDRFSAERTGGSVSTLTIQRTQQEDSAVYLCASSLREREAGYEQYFGPGTRLTVT.

V and J are TRBV15 and TRBJ2-7; TRBD2 might be the D (5 bases). This CDR3 is 15 amino acids long. Deletions cut 0 bases from V and 0 bases from J, with 9 bases between. The germline V gene has CDR1 LNHNV and CDR2 YYDKDF (reference sequence). CDR3 region: CATSRDSLASYEQYF. DNA of the CDR3: TGTGCCACCAGCAGAGATTCCCTAGCCTCCTACGAGCAGTACTTC.

The chain links TRBV6-1 to TRBJ2-7; 9 nucleotides line up with TRBD1. There are 15 residues in the CDR3. The germline V gene has CDR1 MNHNS and CDR2 SASEGT. V lost 0 bases, J lost 1 base, and 1 base stayed unmatched. The CDR3 region has the DNA TGTGCCAGCAGTGAAGCAGGGACAGGGTCCTACGAGCAGTACTTC. Amino acids: CASSEAGTGSYEQYF.

The CDR3 loop reads CASSLGPLNQPQHF. The CDR3 DNA is TGTGCCAGCAGCCTCGGGCCCTTAAATCAGCCCCAGCATTTT. The J gene is TRBJ1-5, the V gene TRBV13; D gene unclear. V lost 5 bases and J 4 bases, leaving 12 bases between the germline ends. The CDR3 spans 14 residues. Germline V CDR1 and CDR2: PRHDT, FYEKMQ (reference sequence).

This clone showed up just once. V gene TRBV5-6 combines with J gene TRBJ1-6, with D perhaps TRBD1 (6 bases). Trimming shortened V by 4 bases and J by 2 bases, and 10 bases separated the two germline ends. This CDR3 is 15 amino acids long. Germline V gives CDR1 SGHDT, CDR2 YYEEEE. For the CDR3, the DNA is TGTGCCAGCAGCCCGTGGACAGCCTATAATTCACCCCTCCACTTT. Its translation: CASSPWTAYNSPLHF.

The V call is TRBV19, the J call TRBJ1-6; TRBD1 aligns across 7 bases. J was trimmed by 9 bases and V by 3 bases; bases with no gene match: 2. The CDR3 has 13 residues. CDR1 and CDR2 from the germline V gene are LNHDA and SQIVND (reference sequence). The CDR3 sequence: CASSMDRRSPLHF. The CDR3 DNA follows: TGTGCCAGTAGTATGGACAGGCGTTCACCCCTCCACTTT. The whole variable domain, filled in from reference TRBV19 and TRBJ1-6, reads DGGITQSPKYLFRKEGQNVTLSCEQNLNHDAMYWYRQDPGQGLRLIYYSQIVNDFQKGDIAEGYSVSREKKESFPLTVTSAQKNPTAFYLCASSMDRRSPLHFGNGTRLTVT.

There are a few counts of this clone. V usage is TRBV29-1 and J usage is TRBJ2-7, with 9 nucleotides matching TRBD2. CDR3 length: 15 residues. The junction had 3 bases not matched to a gene; V was cut back by 0 bases and J by 0 bases. Germline-derived CDR1 and CDR2 are SQVTM and ANQGSEA. DNA of the CDR3: TGCAGCGTTGAAGATGTTAGCGGGAGCTCCTACGAGCAGTACTTC. It specifies CSVEDVSGSSYEQYF.

The CDR3, as DNA: TGTGCCACCAGTGAGCGCGGGAGCACAGATACGCAGTATTTT. Its translation: CATSERGSTDTQYF. V usage is TRBV24-1 and J usage is TRBJ2-3; weak D call: TRBD2 (5 bases). The CDR3 spans 14 residues. The V gene's germline CDR1 is KGHDR and CDR2 SFDVKD. The V and J ends lost 4 bases and 0 bases respectively, with 7 bases between them.

The J gene is TRBJ2-2, the V gene TRBV24-1; maybe TRBD2 (6 bases). Germline loops: CDR1 KGHDR, CDR2 SFDVKD. This CDR3 has 17 residues. Trimming left V 1 base short and J 3 bases short, with 14 bases between. The CDR3 loop reads CATSDLTSSSYTGELFF. The CDR3 DNA reads TGTGCCACCAGTGATTTAACTAGCTCGAGTTACACCGGGGAGCTGTTTTTT.

This chain links TRBV30 with TRBJ2-3; 12 positions agree with TRBD2. Germline V gene data show CDR1 as GTSNPN and CDR2 as SVGIG (reference sequence). The CDR3 is made up of 15 amino acids. V shed 2 bases and J 4 bases; nucleotides not matched to a gene: 4. CDR3 sequence: CAWSPGLAGSDTQYF. The CDR3 bases are TGTGCCTGGAGTCCGGGACTAGCGGGTTCAGATACGCAGTATTTT. The full variable domain, rest sourced from reference TRBV30 and TRBJ2-3, is SQTIHQWPATLVQPVGSPLSLECTVEGTSNPNLYWYRQAAGRGLQLLFYSVGIGQISSEVPQNLSASRPQDRQFILSSKKLLLSDSGFYLCAWSPGLAGSDTQYFGPGTRLTVL.

This chain links TRBV15 with TRBJ1-5; perhaps TRBD1 as D (6 bases). The germline V and J ends were trimmed by 4 bases and 4 bases, with 8 bases remaining between them. Germline V lookup: CDR1 LNHNV, CDR2 YYDKDF (reference sequence). CDR3 length: 13 amino acids. DNA of the CDR3: TGTGCCACCAGCACCCAGGGGAATCAGCCCCAGCATTTT. As protein: CATSTQGNQPQHF.

V gene TRBV13 combines with J gene TRBJ2-7; TRBD1 matches 10 bases. The CDR3 contains 15 residues. Germline V gives CDR1 PRHDT, CDR2 FYEKMQ (reference sequence). The junction had 7 bases not matched to a gene; V was cut back by 2 bases and J by 6 bases. The chain's CDR3 is CASSLWDRGGREQYF. The CDR3 DNA is TGTGCCAGCAGCTTATGGGACAGGGGAGGTCGCGAGCAGTACTTC.

V is TRBV3-1 (or the pseudogene TRBV3-2) and J is TRBJ2-5; 12 nucleotides match TRBD1. Germline V lookup: CDR1 LGHDT, CDR2 YNNKEL (reference sequence). The trim removed 1 base at V and 5 bases at J, leaving 8 bases unmatched. This CDR3 contains 17 residues. The CDR3 reads CASSQVGGTGGGETQYF. CDR3 bases: TGTGCCAGCAGCCAAGTAGGCGGGACAGGGGGCGGTGAGACCCAGTACTTC.

This clone was detected only once. The chain combines TRBV6-5 with TRBJ2-7; D perhaps matches TRBD1 (6 bases). The CDR3 contains 14 residues. The V and J ends lost 5 bases and 6 bases respectively, with 17 bases between them. The germline gives CDR1 MNHEY, CDR2 SVGAGI. CDR3 nucleotide sequence: TGTGCCAGCAGTCTTTACAGGGCCTTAAGCGAGCAGTACTTC. Protein product: CASSLYRALSEQYF.

The chain links TRBV29-1 to TRBJ2-6; TRBD1 matches 8 bases. The CDR3 totals 13 residues. From germline, CDR1 is SQVTM and CDR2 ANQGSEA. Unmatched junction bases numbered 0, after V lost 6 bases and J lost 2 bases. This CDR3 reads CSVGQAGANVLTF. The CDR3 DNA is TGCAGCGTGGGACAGGCTGGGGCCAACGTCCTGACTTTC.

CDR3 DNA: TGTGCCAGCAGTTGGGGGCGCGGGGAAACCGGGGAGCTGTTTTTT. Its protein product is CASSWGRGETGELFF. The genes are TRBV27 and TRBJ2-2, with D perhaps matching TRBD1 or TRBD2 (6 bases each). Looked up from germline, CDR1 is MNHEY and CDR2 is SMNVEV (reference sequence). V was clipped by 4 bases and J by 5 bases, with 14 bases between them. The CDR3 consists of 15 residues.

The table lists this clone with a count of one. This chain uses TRBV5-6 with TRBJ2-1; the D is unclear. This CDR3 contains 13 residues. V was trimmed by 0 bases and J by 6 bases, leaving 7 bases between them. Germline V gene sequence: CDR1 SGHDT, CDR2 YYEEEE. The CDR3 loop reads CASSLGDRNEQFF. Here the CDR3 DNA reads TGTGCCAGCAGCTTGGGAGACCGCAATGAGCAGTTCTTC.

The chain combines TRBV4-1 with TRBJ1-5; D might be TRBD1 (6 bases). Germline loops: CDR1 MGHRA, CDR2 YSYEKL. CDR3 length: 11 amino acids. The CDR3, as DNA: TGCTACCGGGGGGCTTTTCAGCCCCAGCATTTT. It translates to CYRGAFQPQHF.

The genes are TRBV7-2 and TRBJ1-1; the match to TRBD1 covers 7 bases. Germline V gene data show CDR1 as SGHTA and CDR2 as FQGNSA. CDR3 length equals 15 residues. J gave up 4 bases and V 3 bases, and 8 bases lay outside the gene matches. In nucleotides, the CDR3 is TGTGCCAGCAGCTTCCCCCGACAGGGCGGCACTGAAGCTTTCTTT. It codes for CASSFPRQGGTEAFF.

V and J are TRBV28 and TRBJ1-4; 10 bases are shared with TRBD1. The V segment lost 5 bases and the J segment 12 bases; nucleotides outside the gene matches: 9. The germline V gene encodes CDR1 MDHEN and CDR2 SYDVKM. CDR3 length: 14 amino acids. CDR3 protein: CASSHRTGGVELFF. Written as DNA, the CDR3 is TGTGCCAGCAGTCATCGGACAGGGGGGGTGGAACTGTTTTTT.

This clone was detected only once. V gene TRBV5-1 combines with J gene TRBJ2-7; 9 nucleotides match TRBD2. Germline assignment: CDR1 SGHRS and CDR2 YFSETQ. J lost 7 bases, V lost 2 bases, and 4 bases had no gene match. This CDR3 region has 13 residues. CDR3 sequence (DNA): TGCGCCAGCAGCTTCGGACTAGCGAGAGAGCAGTACTTC. Protein: CASSFGLAREQYF.

V is TRBV4-3 and J is TRBJ2-3; D may be TRBD1 (5 bases). V lost 0 bases to trimming and J lost 1 base, with 11 bases between them. The CDR3 consists of 16 residues. CDR1 and CDR2 from the germline V gene are LGHNA and YSLEER. The CDR3, as DNA: TGCGCCAGCAGCCAAGAAGGGGCGGTTGGCACAGATACGCAGTATTTT. Translated, it gives CASSQEGAVGTDTQYF.